This TCR beta chain was obtained from a study of cytomegalovirus exposure and HLA in healthy donors. Study outcomes and limitations: In most subjects, TCR beta sequences reportedly gave accurate predictions of HLA-A and HLA-B alleles. Researchers catalogued around 150 TCR beta chains as cytomegalovirus-associated. A later look showed TCR association rates differing by HLA locus, highest for DRB1 and lowest for HLA-C.

Each donor was healthy, and each was a bone marrow donor. In the case of this clone: Antigen: not known.

PCR involved 60 Vbeta and 13 Jbeta primers. Profiling relied on immunoSEQ multiplex PCR, and the TCRdb table lists in-frame clones only, not all of them. The sample totals about 160,000 clones. CDR3 length equals 15 residues. Germline-derived CDR1 and CDR2 are SGHRS and YFSETQ. V shed 0 bases, J shed 9 bases, and the junction held 6 bases outside the gene matches. The chain is built from TRBV5-1 and TRBJ2-1, with 10 bases that match TRBD2. The sample was PBMCs. This clonotype was obtained from a woman aged 45-65 years in good health and CMV-seronegative. CDR3 bases: TGCGCCAGCAGCTTGGGACTAGCGGGTACGGTTGAGCAGTTCTTC. Protein product: CASSLGLAGTVEQFF.